These 22 T cell receptor beta chains were sequenced from one sample in a study of regulatory T cells in long-lasting Graves disease. Time point reported: persistent/refractory GD, antithyroid drugs over 5 years with positive TRAb. From PBMCs, RNA was extracted and then used to make the TCR library. Library construction for TCR beta used iRepertoire HTBI primers and Arm-PCR of CDR3 regions. MiXCR, applied by TCRdb to the multiplex PCR reads, yields one record per CDR3 protein. The data hold roughly 490,000 distinct CDR3 sequences, with 22% observed a single time. The input for sequencing was peripheral blood mononuclear cells (PBMCs), taken when the disease was refractory, from a patient treated with antithyroid drugs. The receptors come from a female donor with Graves disease.

This clonotype was seen many times. The gene calls are TRBV3-1 and TRBJ1-1; D remains ambiguous. This CDR3 is 12 amino acids long. With 3 bases removed from V and 11 bases from J, the gap between germline ends came to 13 bases. The V gene's germline CDR1 is LGHDT and CDR2 YNNKEL (reference sequence). Here the CDR3 reads CASSHRLTGAFF. As DNA, the CDR3 is TGTGCCAGCAGCCACAGACTGACGGGGGCTTTCTTT.

This clonotype was found many times. This chain joins TRBV6-5 and TRBJ1-1; no clear D. The CDR3 totals 16 residues. V was shortened by 0 bases and J by 6 bases, with 17 bases between the two germline ends. Per germline, CDR1 MNHEY and CDR2 SVGAGI. The CDR3, as DNA: TGTGCCAGCAGTTACTCGAAGCGTCCCACCGGCGCTGAAGCTTTCTTT. Protein product: CASSYSKRPTGAEAFF.

This clonotype has just a few counts. The chain is built from TRBV18 and TRBJ1-2; maybe TRBD1 (6 bases). CDR1 and CDR2 from the germline V gene are KGHSH and LQKENI. The CDR3 consists of 14 residues. V was cut by 0 bases and J by 4 bases, with 9 bases left in between. CDR3 region: CASSPPTGTYGYTF. The CDR3 DNA is TGTGCCAGCTCACCACCAACAGGGACCTATGGCTACACCTTC.

The V and J genes are TRBV19 and TRBJ2-7; TRBD2 matches at 9 bases. Germline V gives CDR1 LNHDA, CDR2 SQIVND (reference sequence). This CDR3 has 14 residues. J gave up 4 bases and V 3 bases, and 4 bases lay outside the gene matches. DNA of the CDR3: TGTGCCAGTAGTATGGCTAGCGGGGAATACGAGCAGTACTTC. Its protein is CASSMASGEYEQYF.

The chain links TRBV7-9 to TRBJ2-7; D perhaps matches TRBD1 (7 bases). Germline CDR1 is SEHNR and CDR2 is FQNEAQ (reference sequence). The CDR3 contains 14 residues. Trimming shortened V by 5 bases and J by 5 bases, and 16 bases separated the two germline ends. CDR3: CASSLVGGGDEQYF. In DNA form, the CDR3 reads TGTGCCAGCAGCCTCGTAGGAGGGGGCGACGAGCAGTACTTC.

This clonotype was counted a few times. The chain is built from TRBV30 and TRBJ1-4; D is unclear. V shed 2 bases and J shed 0 bases, with 7 bases lying between them. CDR3 length: 14 residues. Germline V lookup: CDR1 GTSNPN, CDR2 SVGIG (reference sequence). CDR3 nucleotide sequence: TGTGCCTGGAGTAAAGGGTCAACTAATGAAAAACTGTTTTTT. It specifies CAWSKGSTNEKLFF.

This chain links TRBV6-2 or TRBV6-3 with TRBJ2-4, with D possibly called TRBD1 or TRBD2 (5 bases each). Germline-derived CDR1 and CDR2 are MNHEY and SVGEGT. The germline V and J ends were trimmed by 4 bases and 0 bases, with 16 bases remaining between them. The CDR3 consists of 17 residues. The CDR3 loop is CASSSAWGSRAKNIQYF. The CDR3 nucleotides are TGTGCCAGCAGTTCCGCTTGGGGGTCTAGAGCCAAAAACATTCAGTACTTC.

The table lists this clonotype with a few counts. The J gene is TRBJ2-7, the V gene TRBV5-1; the D gene is possibly TRBD2 (6 bases). The germline V gene encodes CDR1 SGHRS and CDR2 YFSETQ. Trimming shortened V by 2 bases and J by 6 bases, and 9 bases separated the two germline ends. This CDR3 is 12 amino acids long. CDR3 loop: CASSFGGSEQYF. The CDR3 coding sequence is TGCGCCAGCAGCTTTGGGGGGAGCGAGCAGTACTTC.

This clonotype has only a few counts. A much larger clone lies one base from this, so it may be a read error. V gene TRBV7-3 combines with J gene TRBJ1-6; TRBD1 might be the D (5 bases). Deletions cut 8 bases from V and 10 bases from J, with 18 bases between. There are 14 residues in the CDR3. Germline V gene data show CDR1 as SGHTA and CDR2 as FQGTGA. This CDR3 is CASAPDKGQSPLHF. As DNA, the CDR3 is TGTGCCAGCGCCCCGGACAAGGGGCAATCACCCCTCCACTTT.

This clonotype was picked up many times. This sequence joins TRBV7-2 and TRBJ1-2; no firm D call. The CDR3 totals 12 residues. Trimming left V 4 bases short and J 4 bases short, with 7 bases between. CDR1 and CDR2 from the germline V gene are SGHTA and FQGNSA. The CDR3: CASSSQSYGYTF. The CDR3 DNA sequence: TGTGCCAGCAGCTCACAGAGCTATGGCTACACCTTC.

At least ten counts were recorded for this clonotype. Here the CDR3 reads CATSSDRANTGELFF. Written as DNA, the CDR3 is TGTGCCACTAGCTCGGACAGGGCGAACACCGGGGAGCTGTTTTTT. The V and J genes are TRBV24-1 and TRBJ2-2; 8 nucleotides line up with TRBD1. The J segment lost 0 bases and the V segment lost 10 bases, leaving 6 bases of the junction unmatched. CDR3 length: 15 amino acids. The germline gives CDR1 KGHDR, CDR2 SFDVKD.

This chain connects TRBV9 to TRBJ1-6; D ambiguous. Trimming stripped 4 bases from V and 4 bases from J, with 9 bases between. The germline gives CDR1 SGDLS, CDR2 YYNGEE. The CDR3 loop spans 14 amino acids. CDR3 sequence: CASSPRRYNSPLHF. The DNA of the CDR3 is TGTGCCAGCAGCCCTCGACGGTATAATTCACCCCTCCACTTT.

The chain has TRBV5-1 and TRBJ2-7; no definite D call. This CDR3 contains 13 residues. Trimming took off 0 bases at V and 4 bases at J, with 8 bases between the two ends. Germline V CDR1 and CDR2: SGHRS, YFSETQ. CDR3 bases: TGCGCCAGCAGCTTGGAACTCCCGTACGAGCAGTACTTC. It yields the protein CASSLELPYEQYF.

The chain has TRBV28 and TRBJ2-2; possibly TRBD2 for D (7 bases). The germline V and J ends were trimmed by 7 bases and 6 bases, with 12 bases remaining between them. Per germline, CDR1 MDHEN and CDR2 SYDVKM. The CDR3 is made up of 13 amino acids. The CDR3 sequence is CASNEGGAGELFF. Written as DNA, the CDR3 is TGTGCCAGCAATGAGGGGGGGGCCGGGGAGCTGTTTTTT.

V is TRBV6-5 and J is TRBJ1-3; no reliable D call. The CDR3 runs to 16 residues. The V gene lost 0 bases and the J gene lost 0 bases, with 9 bases spanning the gap. Per germline, CDR1 MNHEY and CDR2 SVGAGI. CDR3 sequence (DNA): TGTGCCAGCAGTTACTCGTCGGCGGGCTCTGGAAACACCATATATTTT. Protein sequence: CASSYSSAGSGNTIYF.

As concerns this clonotype: A much larger clone differs from this one at a single base, so this may be a read error. CDR3 region: CASSRGTGNTGELLF. For the CDR3, the DNA is TGTGCCAGCAGCCGAGGGACGGGGAACACCGGGGAGCTGCTTTTT. The chain couples TRBV28 to TRBJ2-2; D is tentatively TRBD1 or TRBD2 (5 bases each). Germline CDR1 reads MDHEN; CDR2 reads SYDVKM. The CDR3 spans 15 residues.

At least ten counts were recorded for this clonotype. The V gene is TRBV9, the J gene TRBJ1-5; D remains unclear. This CDR3 contains 13 residues. CDR1 is SGDLS, CDR2 YYNGEE, per germline. Trimming took 4 bases from V and 5 from J, leaving 10 bases between them. The CDR3 loop is CASSLSGHQPQHF. In DNA, the CDR3 is TGTGCCAGCAGCTTGAGTGGACATCAGCCCCAGCATTTT. The full variable domain, its missing parts supplied by reference TRBV9 and TRBJ1-5, is DSGVTQTPKHLITATGQRVTLRCSPRSGDLSVYWYQQSLDQGLQFLIQYYNGEERAKGNILERFSAQQFPDLHSELNLSSLELGDSALYFCASSLSGHQPQHFGDGTRLSIL.

This clonotype appeared a few times. This sequence joins TRBV12-3 or TRBV12-4 and TRBJ1-1; 7 nucleotides match TRBD1. The CDR3 runs 14 residues. V was clipped by 6 bases and J by 1 base; unmatched bases: 5. CDR3 loop: CASRVRTGNTEAFF. CDR3 bases: TGTGCCAGCAGGGTAAGGACAGGGAACACTGAAGCTTTCTTT.

Written as DNA, the CDR3 is TGTGCCAGCAGCGTAGACGGCAATTGGAAAGAGACCCAGTACTTC. It is translated as CASSVDGNWKETQYF. This chain connects TRBV9 to TRBJ2-5; no reliable D call. CDR1 is SGDLS and CDR2 is YYNGEE in the germline V gene. Trimming removed 0 bases from V and 3 bases from J, with 12 bases in between. This CDR3 is 15 amino acids long.

There are a few counts of this clonotype. The chain joins TRBV20-1 to TRBJ1-5; 8 bases match TRBD1. The CDR3 has 14 amino acids. Per germline, CDR1 DFQATT and CDR2 SNEGSKA (reference sequence). With 3 bases clipped from V and 8 bases from J, the junction kept 9 bases outside the gene matches. DNA for the CDR3: TGCAGTGCTAGCGGACAGGGAAAGAGGGAGCCCCAGCATTTT. Protein: CSASGQGKREPQHF.

The chain combines TRBV10-3 with TRBJ2-7; D remains ambiguous. V lost 3 bases and J lost 5, with 5 bases in between. Looked up from germline, CDR1 is ENHRY and CDR2 is SYGVKD. The CDR3 extends over 11 amino acids. In nucleotides, the CDR3 is TGTGCCATCAGTGATATAAACGAGCAGTACTTC. Protein: CAISDINEQYF.

As for this clonotype: With only one base between it and a far larger clone, this is likely a read error. The chain carries TRBV12-3 or TRBV12-4 and TRBJ2-5, with 8 bases that match TRBD1. V was pared by 6 bases and J by 1 base, with 7 bases of the junction left unmatched. There are 15 residues in the CDR3. The DNA for the CDR3 is TGTGCCAGCAGCGCCGGGACAGGAGGCCAAGAGACCCAGTACTTC. The encoded protein is CASSAGTGGQETQYF.